Following are 13 T cell receptor beta chains from one sample sequenced in a study of T cell responses to AZD1222 COVID-19 vaccine. Sequencing used immunoSEQ multiplex PCR; TCRdb keeps in-frame clones, though not all of them. Among approximately 160,000 clones listed, just over 90% were seen once. The sample consisted of peripheral blood, taken on day 0 of AZD1222 vaccination. All receptors derive from an adult in good health.

The CDR3: CATFSRVFSTDTQYF. The CDR3 coding sequence is TGTGCCACCTTTTCGCGGGTCTTTAGCACAGATACGCAGTATTTT. This chain connects TRBV6-5 to TRBJ2-3; weak D call: TRBD2 (5 bases). This CDR3 contains 15 residues. The ends were cut back, 10 bases at V and 0 bases at J, with 17 bases in the middle. The germline V gene has CDR1 MNHEY and CDR2 SVGAGI.

V and J are TRBV7-2 and TRBJ1-2; tentative D call: TRBD1 (5 bases). Germline V gene lookup returns CDR1 SGHTA and CDR2 FQGNSA. CDR3 length: 14 residues. With 2 bases removed from V and 5 bases from J, the gap between germline ends came to 12 bases. In nucleotides, the CDR3 is TGTGCCAGCAGCTTAAGACAGCTGGGGTATGGCTACACCTTC. Translated: CASSLRQLGYGYTF.

The V gene is TRBV24-1, the J gene TRBJ2-7; a weak D match, TRBD2 (6 bases). The CDR3 totals 14 residues. The germline V and J ends were trimmed by 10 bases and 2 bases, with 17 bases remaining between them. CDR1 and CDR2 (germline): KGHDR, SFDVKD. CDR3: CATERLAPTYEQYF. The DNA of the CDR3 is TGTGCCACGGAGAGGCTAGCGCCGACCTACGAGCAGTACTTC.

The chain joins TRBV7-3 to TRBJ2-1, with 10 bases aligning to TRBD2. Germline V gives CDR1 SGHTA, CDR2 FQGTGA. This CDR3 contains 15 residues. The ends lost 0 bases at V and 6 bases at J; junction bases unmatched: 2. The CDR3 region is CASSLTERGGNEQFF. CDR3 in DNA: TGTGCCAGCAGCTTAACCGAGCGGGGGGGCAATGAGCAGTTCTTC.

This clone came up once. The chain couples TRBV12-1 to TRBJ2-2; the DNA was not compared with TRBD1, the D call given in the table. TRBV12-1 is reported as a pseudogene. The length of the CDR3 is 15 residues. In nucleotides, the CDR3 is TGTGCCAGCAGCGGACAGGGTAAAGCCACCGGGGAGCTGTTTTTT. Translating it yields CASSGQGKATGELFF.

The chain carries TRBV11-2 and TRBJ1-1; TRBD1 might be the D (6 bases). V was pared by 0 bases and J by 9 bases, with 11 bases between. The CDR3 covers 13 residues. Germline V gene lookup returns CDR1 SGHAT and CDR2 FQNNGV. For the CDR3, the DNA is TGTGCCAGCAGCTTAGAACCTCAGGGGAAAGCTTTCTTT. This translates into CASSLEPQGKAFF. The variable domain in full, with the rest retrieved from reference TRBV11-2 and TRBJ1-1, is EAGVAQSPRYKIIEKRQSVAFWCNPISGHATLYWYQQILGQGPKLLIQFQNNGVVDDSQLPKDRFSAERLKGVDSTLKIQPAKLEDSAVYLCASSLEPQGKAFFGQGTRLTVV.

The chain's CDR3 is CAWSATGQGYTEAFF. The CDR3 DNA reads as TGTGCCTGGAGTGCAACGGGACAGGGCTACACTGAAGCTTTCTTT. The chain employs TRBV30 and TRBJ1-1, with TRBD1 matching over 9 bases. The length of the CDR3 is 15 residues. CDR1 GTSNPN and CDR2 SVGIG come from the germline V gene (reference sequence). The V segment lost 1 base and the J segment 3 bases; nucleotides outside the gene matches: 6.

With respect to this clone: The same CDR3 arises from other DNA sequences in this sample as well. The V and J genes are TRBV6-2 or TRBV6-3 and TRBJ2-7; no clear D. V was trimmed by 2 bases and J by 6 bases, leaving 8 bases between them. The CDR3 contains 12 residues. Per germline, CDR1 MNHEY and CDR2 SVGEGT. CDR3 sequence reads: CASSYQGPEQYF. As DNA, the CDR3 is TGTGCCAGCAGTTACCAAGGGCCCGAGCAGTACTTC.

The chain has TRBV30 and TRBJ2-7; 7 nucleotides match TRBD1. Trimming removed 3 bases from V and 7 bases from J; junction bases left unmatched: 15. Per germline, CDR1 GTSNPN and CDR2 SVGIG (reference sequence). This CDR3 has 15 amino acids. CDR3 coding DNA: TGTGCCTGGAGAAGAGGGGCAGGGGGTTTGGGGGAGCAGTACTTC. It yields the protein CAWRRGAGGLGEQYF. Full variable domain (rest looked up from reference TRBV30 and TRBJ2-7): SQTIHQWPATLVQPVGSPLSLECTVEGTSNPNLYWYRQAAGRGLQLLFYSVGIGQISSEVPQNLSASRPQDRQFILSSKKLLLSDSGFYLCAWRRGAGGLGEQYFGPGTRLTVT.

This clone was detected only a few times. Here the CDR3 reads CASSQIVAETQYF. As DNA, the CDR3 is TGTGCCAGCTCACAAATTGTGGCCGAGACCCAGTACTTC. The chain is built from TRBV18 and TRBJ2-5; no clear D. Per germline, CDR1 KGHSH and CDR2 LQKENI. The CDR3 length is 13 residues. The V gene lost 4 bases and the J gene lost 5 bases, with 11 bases spanning the gap.

The chain uses TRBV6-5 and TRBJ1-2; 7 positions agree with TRBD1. Losses at the gene ends were 10 bases for V and 8 bases for J; bases not matched to a gene: 13. CDR1 and CDR2 (germline): MNHEY, SVGAGI. The CDR3 sequence is 13 residues long. The DNA of the CDR3 is TGTGCCACCTTCCAGGGGGTTCGGAACGGCTACACCTTC. This encodes CATFQGVRNGYTF.

The chain recombines TRBV5-4 with TRBJ2-5; 9 nucleotides line up with TRBD2. Trimming removed 0 bases from V and 3 bases from J; junction bases left unmatched: 3. There are 15 residues in the CDR3. Looked up from germline, CDR1 is SGHNT and CDR2 is YYREEE (reference sequence). CDR3 sequence (DNA): TGTGCCAGCAGCTTGGGTCTAGCGGGGAAAGAGACCCAGTACTTC. This codes for CASSLGLAGKETQYF.

CDR3 in DNA: TGTGCCAGCAGAAGAACAGCTTTGAACACTGAAGCTTTCTTT. Residues: CASRRTALNTEAFF. The chain recombines TRBV27 with TRBJ1-1, with no clear D. Per the germline V gene, CDR1 is MNHEY and CDR2 is SMNVEV (reference sequence). V was clipped by 6 bases and J by 0 bases, with 11 bases between them. The CDR3 loop spans 14 amino acids.